One and the same sample provided the 15 T cell receptor beta chains below, sequenced in a study of shared clonotypes between healthy human individuals. Generated by immunoSEQ multiplex PCR, the TCRdb table keeps only in-frame clones and is missing some. The repertoire has about 1 million clones, about 75% of them found once; the top ten carry about 1.5%. Material for sequencing was memory CD4+ T cells sorted from blood. Described subset: CD45RA-negative fraction. The receptors stem from a young man in good health.

The gene calls are TRBV7-2 and TRBJ2-7, with D tentatively TRBD2 (5 bases). Germline V gene sequence: CDR1 SGHTA, CDR2 FQGNSA. The germline V and J ends were trimmed by 5 bases and 0 bases, with 11 bases remaining between them. The CDR3 spans 14 residues. The DNA of the CDR3 is TGTGCCAGCAGCCCCGACTACAGCTCCTACGAGCAGTACTTC. This gives the protein CASSPDYSSYEQYF.

The chain is built from TRBV27 and TRBJ2-7; TRBD2 might be the D (6 bases). CDR1 and CDR2 (germline): MNHEY, SMNVEV (reference sequence). V was clipped by 6 bases and J by 2 bases, with 20 bases between them. This CDR3 has 16 amino acids. The CDR3 sequence is CASSRSSGLSTYEQYF. As DNA, the CDR3 is TGTGCCAGCAGCCGATCCTCGGGACTCAGTACCTACGAGCAGTACTTC.

The rearrangement links TRBV6-6 to TRBJ1-2, with D perhaps TRBD1 (6 bases). The CDR3 consists of 13 residues. The V gene lost 5 bases and the J gene lost 4 bases, with 11 bases spanning the gap. The germline V gene has CDR1 MNHNY and CDR2 SVGAGI (reference sequence). The CDR3 spells CASSPGDGYGYTF. As DNA, the CDR3 is TGTGCCAGCAGTCCAGGGGATGGCTATGGCTACACCTTC.

V and J are TRBV5-1 and TRBJ2-1; 13 bases match TRBD2. CDR3 length equals 17 residues. From germline, CDR1 is SGHRS and CDR2 YFSETQ. Unmatched junction bases numbered 6, after V lost 6 bases and J lost 0 bases. CDR3 DNA: TGCGCCAGCATCCTAGGGACTAGCGGGGCCTCCTACAATGAGCAGTTCTTC. This gives the protein CASILGTSGASYNEQFF.

This clone was counted only a few times. V usage is TRBV6-5 and J usage is TRBJ1-1, with D possibly matching TRBD1 (5 bases). Trimming took 2 bases from V and 0 from J, leaving 13 bases between them. The CDR3 has 16 residues. Germline V lookup: CDR1 MNHEY, CDR2 SVGAGI. CDR3 protein: CASSYGAGPMNTEAFF. In nucleotides, the CDR3 is TGTGCCAGCAGTTACGGGGCGGGGCCCATGAACACTGAAGCTTTCTTT.

The table lists this clone with many counts. The chain has TRBV6-4 and TRBJ2-2; D possibly corresponds to TRBD2 (6 bases). V was pared by 11 bases and J by 7 bases, with 17 bases between. The germline V gene encodes CDR1 MRHNA and CDR2 SNTAGT. The CDR3 consists of 13 residues. CDR3 protein: CAPRDQPFGELFF. The CDR3 DNA reads as TGTGCCCCGCGGGACCAACCGTTCGGGGAGCTGTTTTTT.

This chain uses TRBV10-1 with TRBJ2-2; D not resolved. This CDR3 spans 13 amino acids. V was pared by 3 bases and J by 1 base, with 3 bases between. Germline loops: CDR1 WNHNN, CDR2 SYGVQD (reference sequence). The chain's CDR3 is CASSDRNTGELFF. The CDR3 region has the DNA TGCGCCAGCAGTGATAGGAACACCGGGGAGCTGTTTTTT.

This clone showed up many times. This rearrangement joins TRBV7-8 to TRBJ2-5; D unclear. Germline assignment: CDR1 SGHVS and CDR2 FQNEAQ. The CDR3 runs to 15 residues. V was clipped by 1 base and J by 0 bases, with 9 bases between them. As DNA, the CDR3 is TGTGCCAGCAGCTTAGGAGCTAGATACCAAGAGACCCAGTACTTC. Translating gives CASSLGARYQETQYF.

The V call is TRBV5-6, the J call TRBJ1-1; tentative D call: TRBD1 (5 bases). The CDR3 covers 15 residues. Germline-derived CDR1 and CDR2 are SGHDT and YYEEEE. Deletions cut 1 base from V and 7 bases from J, with 17 bases between. The CDR3 region has the DNA TGTGCCAGCAGCTTGCCGCGTCCCTTAGGGGATGAAGCTTTCTTT. Translation: CASSLPRPLGDEAFF.

The J gene is TRBJ2-7, the V gene TRBV18; D is unclear. Germline V gene sequence: CDR1 KGHSH, CDR2 LQKENI. CDR3 length equals 13 residues. The V end lost 3 bases, the J end lost 3 bases, and 9 bases lay between the germline ends. CDR3 in DNA: TGTGCCAGCTCACCTTCTTCAGTCTACGAGCAGTACTTC. Translation gives CASSPSSVYEQYF.

This rearrangement joins TRBV11-2 to TRBJ2-7; D is ambiguous. The V end lost 5 bases, the J end lost 6 bases, and 14 bases lay between the germline ends. The germline V gene has CDR1 SGHAT and CDR2 FQNNGV. The CDR3 is 13 residues long. CDR3 region: CASSHPRTPEQYF. CDR3 DNA sequence: TGTGCCAGCAGCCATCCAAGGACGCCCGAGCAGTACTTC.

This rearrangement joins TRBV6-5 to TRBJ2-1, with unresolved D. The CDR3 sequence is 14 residues long. V lost 0 bases to trimming and J lost 5 bases, with 8 bases between them. The germline V gene encodes CDR1 MNHEY and CDR2 SVGAGI. The CDR3 region is CASSYSIPDNEQFF. The DNA of the CDR3 is TGTGCCAGCAGTTACTCGATCCCTGACAATGAGCAGTTCTTC.

V usage is TRBV4-3 and J usage is TRBJ2-3; D call uncertain. CDR1 is LGHNA and CDR2 is YSLEER in the germline V gene. V was trimmed by 0 bases and J by 4 bases, leaving 14 bases between them. This CDR3 is 16 amino acids long. The CDR3 nucleotides are TGCGCCAGCAGCCAAGAAAGAGCGAATCCCGCAGATACGCAGTATTTT. This sequence encodes CASSQERANPADTQYF.

Turning to this clone: This same CDR3 is encoded by further DNA sequences in the sample. The CDR3 DNA sequence: TGTGCCATCAGTGAAGGGAACACAGATACGCAGTATTTT. It specifies CAISEGNTDTQYF. The chain couples TRBV10-3 to TRBJ2-3, with D unclear. The germline V and J ends were trimmed by 3 bases and 2 bases, with 6 bases remaining between them. The CDR3 runs to 13 residues. Germline CDR1 reads ENHRY; CDR2 reads SYGVKD.

This clone was found many times. The V gene is TRBV27, the J gene TRBJ1-6; 7 bases are shared with TRBD1. The CDR3 sequence is 16 residues long. V lost 5 bases and J lost 10; bases outside the gene matches: 14. The germline gives CDR1 MNHEY, CDR2 SMNVEV (reference sequence). CDR3 in amino acids: CASSTPTDPRGSPLHF. CDR3 nucleotides: TGTGCCAGCAGTACCCCGACAGACCCCAGGGGGTCACCCCTCCACTTT.